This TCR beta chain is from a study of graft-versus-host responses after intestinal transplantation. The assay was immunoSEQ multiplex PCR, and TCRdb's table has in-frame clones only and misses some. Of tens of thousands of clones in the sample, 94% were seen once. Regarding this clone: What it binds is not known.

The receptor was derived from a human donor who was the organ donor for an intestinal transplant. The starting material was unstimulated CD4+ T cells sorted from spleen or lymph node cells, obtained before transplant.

The CDR3 bases are TGCAGTGCTAGTAGGTGGAGTGAGCAGTACTTC. Its translation is CSASRWSEQYF. V is TRBV20-1 and J is TRBJ2-7; D remains ambiguous. CDR1 and CDR2 from the germline V gene are DFQATT and SNEGSKA (reference sequence). V lost 3 bases and J 7 bases, leaving 10 bases between the germline ends. The CDR3 has 11 residues.